There are a few counts of the clone carrying this TCR beta chain. Its antigen remains unknown. Trimming removed 2 bases at V and 0 bases at J, with 8 bases between. CDR1 SGHTA and CDR2 FQGNSA come from the germline V gene. This CDR3 is built from 15 residues. This sample was taken from a study of T cell responses to AZD1222 COVID-19 vaccine. Across the whole study: The study pooled second doses at about 4 or about 12 weeks.

The repertoire was sequenced with immunoSEQ multiplex PCR; TCRdb's copy has only in-frame clones and lacks some. The table includes around 120,000 clones, 93% detected once. Study-level results: Compared with day 0, the breadth and depth of the Spike-specific TCR repertoire rose significantly after two doses of AZD1222. Seropositivity was recorded at baseline in only 6 or 7 AZD1222 recipients. Spike as a whole was targeted by vaccine-associated CD4 TCRs, dominant at 160-218 and 743-854.

The V and J genes are TRBV7-2 and TRBJ1-5; D remains ambiguous. The TCR originated in an adult in good health. The material was peripheral blood, obtained on day 0 of AZD1222 vaccination. CDR3 coding DNA: TGTGCCAGCAGCTTATTTAGGGTTAGCAATCAGCCCCAGCATTTT. Amino acids: CASSLFRVSNQPQHF.